This entry describes one T cell receptor (beta chain). This clone was counted once. Its antigen is still unknown. Base qualities were left out, and no much larger clone turns up one base away. Whole blood was collected in K2EDTA tubes by collaborating institutions according to the institutions' own protocols. For TCRbeta analysis, collaborators shipped samples in one of three forms: frozen whole blood, isolated PBMCs, or DNA extracted from either of those sample types. The data belong to a study of blood T cell repertoires in COVID-19 (dated by TCRdb to the early 2020s). Background on the whole study: Samples covering the acute and convalescent phases of COVID-19 were provided by collaborators in the United States, Italy and Spain. The dataset comprised deeply sampled blood TCRbeta repertoires from subjects exposed to, actively infected with, or recovered from COVID-19. The samples were drawn from two sources: the first 160 participants of the ongoing ImmuneRACE study, and 1,200 or so subjects contributed by 6 global collaborators. HLA class I and class II types, where available, came from metadata supplied by the sample provider rather than from assay-based typing. A de-identified subject ID, COVID-19 status, age in years and sex were almost always included in the sample metadata. The material from the prospective study consisted of cDNA or gDNA derived from T cells, B-cell-depleted T cells, or PBMCs. The repertoires were released in a freely available public database meant as a resource for research on the immune response to SARS-CoV-2.

Counted from cysteine to phenylalanine, this CDR3 has 14 amino acids. CDR3 DNA only is kept here, 42 bases in frame from base 1. The germline V end is reduced by 5 bases and the J end by 0 bases; junction bases left unmatched: 1. CDR1 and CDR2 are read off the germline V gene as MDHEN and SYDVKM. The immunoSEQ Assay, a bias-controlled multiplex PCR, was used to amplify TCRbeta CDR3 regions from genomic DNA. The source study handled its data this way. Nucleated cell counts per sample were estimated from amplification of reference gene primers within the assay. To quantify the absolute abundance of each unique TCRbeta CDR3 rearrangement, sequence reads were collapsed and filtered. Productive Simpson clonality was computed per sample as the square root of Simpson's diversity index over productive rearrangements. The immuneACCESS repertoire file appears here via TCRdb, limited to in-frame rearrangements. These files lack a portion of the clones; in checked studies, under half of the deficit traces to unresolved V genes, and the cause of the others is not known. V, J and clone size derive from that table, while D and trimming were established from the DNA sequence. The sample data list 200,000 to 250,000 clones, and 80% of these were observed just once. The ten largest clonotypes hold approximately 6% of the sample.

General conclusions and limits of the study: How much clinical and demographic metadata was included differed by source and by participant, and the metadata was provided uncurated.

The chain is encoded by TRBV28 joined to TRBJ1-2; 9 central bases correspond to TRBD1. Sequences were obtained from peripheral blood. This clonotype originated in a woman in her seventies with acute or convalescent COVID-19. The CDR3 sequence is CASSTGGANYGYTF. Read as DNA, the sequence is TGTGCCAGCAGTACAGGGGGCGCTAACTATGGCTACACCTTC.